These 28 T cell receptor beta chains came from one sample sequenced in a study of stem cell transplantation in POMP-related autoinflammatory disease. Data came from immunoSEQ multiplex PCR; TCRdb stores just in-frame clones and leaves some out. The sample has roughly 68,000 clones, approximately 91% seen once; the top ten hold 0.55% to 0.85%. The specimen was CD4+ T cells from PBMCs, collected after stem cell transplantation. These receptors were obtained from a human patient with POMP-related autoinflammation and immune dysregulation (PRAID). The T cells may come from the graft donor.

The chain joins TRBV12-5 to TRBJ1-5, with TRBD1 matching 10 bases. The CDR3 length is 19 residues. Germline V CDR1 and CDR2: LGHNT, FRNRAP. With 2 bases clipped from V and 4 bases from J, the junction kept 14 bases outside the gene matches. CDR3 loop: CASGLMWGQGLKGNQPQHF. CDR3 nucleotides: TGTGCTAGTGGTTTGATGTGGGGACAGGGGCTGAAGGGGAATCAGCCCCAGCATTTT. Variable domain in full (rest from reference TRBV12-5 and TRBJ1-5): DARVTQTPRHKVTEMGQEVTMRCQPILGHNTVFWYRQTMMQGLELLAYFRNRAPLDDSGMPKDRFSAEMPDATLATLKIQPSEPRDSAVYFCASGLMWGQGLKGNQPQHFGDGTRLSIL.

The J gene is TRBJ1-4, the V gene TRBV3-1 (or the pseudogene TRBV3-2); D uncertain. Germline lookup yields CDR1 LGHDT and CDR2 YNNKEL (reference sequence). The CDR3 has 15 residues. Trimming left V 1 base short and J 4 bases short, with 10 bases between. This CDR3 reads CASSQGRQVNEKLFF. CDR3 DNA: TGTGCCAGCAGCCAAGGCCGTCAGGTTAATGAAAAACTGTTTTTT.

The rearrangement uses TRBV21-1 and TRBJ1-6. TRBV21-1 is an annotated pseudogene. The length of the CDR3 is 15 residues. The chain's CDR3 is CARVRSARGSSPLHF. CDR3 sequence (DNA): TGTGCCAGGGTCCGATCCGCCAGAGGTAGTTCACCCCTCCACTTT.

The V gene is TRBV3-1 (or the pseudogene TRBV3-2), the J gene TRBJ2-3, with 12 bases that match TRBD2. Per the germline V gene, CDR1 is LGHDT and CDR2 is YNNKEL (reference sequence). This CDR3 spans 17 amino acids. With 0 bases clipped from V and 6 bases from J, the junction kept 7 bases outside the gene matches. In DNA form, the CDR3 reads TGTGCCAGCAGCCAAGAGATAGGGCTAGCGGGGGGGGATACGCAGTATTTT. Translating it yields CASSQEIGLAGGDTQYF.

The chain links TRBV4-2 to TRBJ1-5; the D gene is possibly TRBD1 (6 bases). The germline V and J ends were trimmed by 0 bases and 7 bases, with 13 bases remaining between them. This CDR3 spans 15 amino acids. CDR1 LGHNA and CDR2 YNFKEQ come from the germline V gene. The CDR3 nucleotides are TGTGCCAGCAGCCAAGACAAAGGGGGATTGCAGCCCCAGCATTTT. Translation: CASSQDKGGLQPQHF.

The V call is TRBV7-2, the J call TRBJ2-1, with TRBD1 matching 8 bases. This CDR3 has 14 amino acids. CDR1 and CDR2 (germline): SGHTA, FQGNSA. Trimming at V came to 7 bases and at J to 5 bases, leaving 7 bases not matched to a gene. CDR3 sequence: CASTRTGSNNEQFF. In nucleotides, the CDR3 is TGTGCCAGCACCCGGACAGGGTCTAACAATGAGCAGTTCTTC.

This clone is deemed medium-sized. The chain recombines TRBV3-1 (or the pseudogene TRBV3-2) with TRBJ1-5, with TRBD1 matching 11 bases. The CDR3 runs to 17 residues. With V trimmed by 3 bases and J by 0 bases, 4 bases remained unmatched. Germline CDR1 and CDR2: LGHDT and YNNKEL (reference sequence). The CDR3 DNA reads TGTGCCAGCAGCCACGGGACAGGGGGTTATAGCAATCAGCCCCAGCATTTT. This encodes CASSHGTGGYSNQPQHF.

In DNA, the CDR3 is TGTGCCAGCAGAGTTGGGCAGGTCTATGGCTACACCTTC. Translation gives CASRVGQVYGYTF. The V call is TRBV6-5, the J call TRBJ1-2; D remains ambiguous. The CDR3 runs 13 residues. The V end lost 6 bases, the J end lost 4 bases, and 12 bases lay between the germline ends. Germline V CDR1 and CDR2: MNHEY, SVGAGI.

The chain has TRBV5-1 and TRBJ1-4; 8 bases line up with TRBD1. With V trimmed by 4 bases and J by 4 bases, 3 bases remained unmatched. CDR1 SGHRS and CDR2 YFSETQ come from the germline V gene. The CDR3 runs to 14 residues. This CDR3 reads CASSPGQVNEKLFF. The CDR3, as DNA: TGCGCCAGCAGCCCGGGACAGGTTAATGAAAAACTGTTTTTT.

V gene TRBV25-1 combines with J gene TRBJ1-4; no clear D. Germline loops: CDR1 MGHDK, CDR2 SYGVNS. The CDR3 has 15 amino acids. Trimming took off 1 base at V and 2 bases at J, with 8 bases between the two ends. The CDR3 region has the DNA TGTGCCAGCAGTGAATTCATTGCCACTAATGAAAAACTGTTTTTT. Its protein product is CASSEFIATNEKLFF.

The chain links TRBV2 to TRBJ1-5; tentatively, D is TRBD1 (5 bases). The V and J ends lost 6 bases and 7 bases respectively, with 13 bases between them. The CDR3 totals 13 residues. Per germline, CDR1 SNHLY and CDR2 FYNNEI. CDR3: CASRGKGLQPQHF. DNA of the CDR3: TGTGCCAGCAGAGGGAAGGGGCTACAGCCCCAGCATTTT.

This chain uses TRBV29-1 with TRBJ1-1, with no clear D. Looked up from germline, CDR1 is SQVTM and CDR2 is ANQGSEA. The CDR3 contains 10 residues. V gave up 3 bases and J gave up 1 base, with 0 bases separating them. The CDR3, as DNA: TGCAGCGTTGAGAACACTGAAGCTTTCTTT. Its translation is CSVENTEAFF.

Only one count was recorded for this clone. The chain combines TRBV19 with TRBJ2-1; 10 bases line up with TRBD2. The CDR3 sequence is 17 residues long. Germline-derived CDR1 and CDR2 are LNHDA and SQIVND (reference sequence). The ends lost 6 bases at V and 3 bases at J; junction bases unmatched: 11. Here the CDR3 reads CASSPNIIAGGYNEQFF. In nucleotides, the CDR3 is TGTGCCAGTAGCCCCAACATCATAGCGGGAGGCTACAATGAGCAGTTCTTC. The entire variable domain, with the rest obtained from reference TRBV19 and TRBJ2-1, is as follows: DGGITQSPKYLFRKEGQNVTLSCEQNLNHDAMYWYRQDPGQGLRLIYYSQIVNDFQKGDIAEGYSVSREKKESFPLTVTSAQKNPTAFYLCASSPNIIAGGYNEQFFGPGTRLTVL.

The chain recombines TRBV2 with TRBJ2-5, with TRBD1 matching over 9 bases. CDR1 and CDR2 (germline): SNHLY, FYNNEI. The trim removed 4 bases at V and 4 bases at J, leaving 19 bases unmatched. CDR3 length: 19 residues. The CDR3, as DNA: TGTGCCAGCAGTGCATGGGACAGGGCATCTCTATCATCATCAGAGACCCAGTACTTC. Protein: CASSAWDRASLSSSETQYF.

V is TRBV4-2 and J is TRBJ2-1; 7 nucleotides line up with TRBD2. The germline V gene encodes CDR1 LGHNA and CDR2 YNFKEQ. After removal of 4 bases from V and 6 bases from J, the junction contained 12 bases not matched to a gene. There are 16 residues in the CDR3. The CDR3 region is CASSRLGEGGSNEQFF. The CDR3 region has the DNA TGTGCCAGCAGCCGGTTGGGGGAGGGCGGGTCCAATGAGCAGTTCTTC.

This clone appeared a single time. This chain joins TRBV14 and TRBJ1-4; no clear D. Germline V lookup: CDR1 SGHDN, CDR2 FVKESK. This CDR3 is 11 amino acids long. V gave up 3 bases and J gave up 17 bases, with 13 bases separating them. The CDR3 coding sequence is TGTGCCAGCAGCCACCGGGCAGGTCTTTTTTTT. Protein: CASSHRAGLFF.

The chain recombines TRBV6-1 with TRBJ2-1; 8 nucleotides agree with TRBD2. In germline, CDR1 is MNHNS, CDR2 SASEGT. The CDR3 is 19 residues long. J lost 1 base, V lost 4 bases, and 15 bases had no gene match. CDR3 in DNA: TGTGCCAGCAGTGTTCCTAGCGGGTATAGGCGAGGGTCCTACAATGAGCAGTTCTTC. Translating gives CASSVPSGYRRGSYNEQFF.

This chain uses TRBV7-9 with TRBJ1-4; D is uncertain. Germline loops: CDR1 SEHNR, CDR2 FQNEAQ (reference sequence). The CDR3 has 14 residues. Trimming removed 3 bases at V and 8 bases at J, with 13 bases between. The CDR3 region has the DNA TGTGCCAGCAGCTTTGCGGGTAACGGGGAAAAACTGTTTTTT. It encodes CASSFAGNGEKLFF.

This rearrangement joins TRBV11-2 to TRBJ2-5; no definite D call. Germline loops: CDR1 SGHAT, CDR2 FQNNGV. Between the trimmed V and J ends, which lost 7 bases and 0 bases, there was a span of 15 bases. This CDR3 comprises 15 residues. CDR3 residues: CASTLGLGYQETQYF. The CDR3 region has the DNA TGTGCCAGCACCCTTGGTTTAGGGTACCAAGAGACCCAGTACTTC. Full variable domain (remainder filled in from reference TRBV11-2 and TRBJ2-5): EAGVAQSPRYKIIEKRQSVAFWCNPISGHATLYWYQQILGQGPKLLIQFQNNGVVDDSQLPKDRFSAERLKGVDSTLKIQPAKLEDSAVYLCASTLGLGYQETQYFGPGTRLLVL.

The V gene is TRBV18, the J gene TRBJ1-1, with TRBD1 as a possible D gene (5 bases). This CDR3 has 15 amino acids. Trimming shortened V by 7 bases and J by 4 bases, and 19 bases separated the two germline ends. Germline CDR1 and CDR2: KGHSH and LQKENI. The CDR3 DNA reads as TGTGCCAGCTGCGCAGTGGGGGAGGTCGGCACTGAAGCTTTCTTT. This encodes CASCAVGEVGTEAFF.

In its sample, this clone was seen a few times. The chain's CDR3 is CASSQGGLAGALNEQFF. CDR3 DNA: TGTGCCAGCAGCCAGGGGGGACTAGCGGGGGCCTTAAATGAGCAGTTCTTC. V and J are TRBV3-1 (or the pseudogene TRBV3-2) and TRBJ2-1, with 14 bases aligning to TRBD2. The CDR3 extends over 17 amino acids. Germline loops: CDR1 LGHDT, CDR2 YNNKEL (reference sequence). The V gene end was trimmed by 3 bases and the J gene end by 7 bases; junction bases not matched to a gene: 8.

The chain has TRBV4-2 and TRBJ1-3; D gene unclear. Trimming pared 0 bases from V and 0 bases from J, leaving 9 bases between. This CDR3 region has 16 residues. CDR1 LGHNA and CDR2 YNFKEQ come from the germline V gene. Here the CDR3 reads CASSQEGWSSGNTIYF. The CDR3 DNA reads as TGTGCCAGCAGCCAAGAGGGATGGAGCTCTGGAAACACCATATATTTT.

CDR3 protein: CASSPYRDNEQFF. CDR3 sequence (DNA): TGCGCCAGCAGCCCCTATAGGGACAATGAGCAGTTCTTC. The rearrangement joins TRBV5-1 to TRBJ2-1; no clear D gene. Germline V gives CDR1 SGHRS, CDR2 YFSETQ. The V end was cut by 4 bases, the J end by 5 bases, with 10 bases between. The CDR3 totals 13 residues.

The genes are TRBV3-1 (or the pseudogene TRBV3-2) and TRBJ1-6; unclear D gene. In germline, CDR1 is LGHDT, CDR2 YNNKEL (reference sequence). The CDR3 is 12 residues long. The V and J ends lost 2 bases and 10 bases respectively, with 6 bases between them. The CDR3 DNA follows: TGTGCCAGCAGCCAATCCCGATCACCCCTCCACTTT. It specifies CASSQSRSPLHF.

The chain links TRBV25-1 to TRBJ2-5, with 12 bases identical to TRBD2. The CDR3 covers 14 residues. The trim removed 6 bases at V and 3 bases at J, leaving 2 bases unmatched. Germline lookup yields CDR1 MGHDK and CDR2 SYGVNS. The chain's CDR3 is CASRRLAGEETQYF. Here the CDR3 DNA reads TGTGCCAGCAGACGACTAGCGGGAGAAGAGACCCAGTACTTC.

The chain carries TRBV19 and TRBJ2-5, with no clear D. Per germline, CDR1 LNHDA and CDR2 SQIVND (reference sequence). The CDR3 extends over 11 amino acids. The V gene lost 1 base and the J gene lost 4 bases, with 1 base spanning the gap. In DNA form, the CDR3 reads TGTGCCAGTAGTATAGCAGAGACCCAGTACTTC. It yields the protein CASSIAETQYF. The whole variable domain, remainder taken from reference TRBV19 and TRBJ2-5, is DGGITQSPKYLFRKEGQNVTLSCEQNLNHDAMYWYRQDPGQGLRLIYYSQIVNDFQKGDIAEGYSVSREKKESFPLTVTSAQKNPTAFYLCASSIAETQYFGPGTRLLVL.

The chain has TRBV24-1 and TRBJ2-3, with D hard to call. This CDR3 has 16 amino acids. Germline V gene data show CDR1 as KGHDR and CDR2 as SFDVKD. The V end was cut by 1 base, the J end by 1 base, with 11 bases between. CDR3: CATSDFPPRGTDTQYF. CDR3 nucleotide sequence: TGTGCCACCAGTGATTTTCCTCCCCGGGGCACAGATACGCAGTATTTT.

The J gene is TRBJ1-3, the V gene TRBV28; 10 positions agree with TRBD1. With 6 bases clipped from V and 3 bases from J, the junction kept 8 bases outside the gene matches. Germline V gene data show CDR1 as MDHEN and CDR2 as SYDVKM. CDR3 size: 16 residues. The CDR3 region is CASSRGQGVYGNTIYF. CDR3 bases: TGTGCCAGCAGCAGAGGACAGGGGGTGTATGGAAACACCATATATTTT. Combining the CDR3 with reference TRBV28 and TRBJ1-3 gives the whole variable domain DVKVTQSSRYLVKRTGEKVFLECVQDMDHENMFWYRQDPGLGLRLIYFSYDVKMKEKGDIPEGYSVSREKKERFSLILESASTNQTSMYLCASSRGQGVYGNTIYFGEGSWLTVV.